This T cell receptor beta chain appears in the sequencing data of a study of shared clonotypes between healthy human individuals. Study as a whole: Those who served as donors were two women and a few men between the ages of 18 and 49. Study-level findings and limits: When compared with the clonotypes that were shared by all four sorted-subset donors, the non-shared clonotypes turned out to have lower generation probabilities.

The investigators split CD4+ cells into a CD45RA+ naive subset and a CD45RA-negative memory subset. With regard to this clone: Its matching antigen is unknown.

Germline CDR1 and CDR2: SGHRS and YFSETQ. V was clipped by 8 bases and J by 4 bases; unmatched bases: 12. The CDR3 loop spans 16 amino acids. Data came from immunoSEQ multiplex PCR; TCRdb stores just in-frame clones and leaves some out. Here the sample spans 150,000 to 200,000 clones, about 68% being singletons. Specimen: memory CD4+ T cells sorted from blood. Subset specified: CD45RA-negative fraction. The sequence was collected from a man between 25 and 39 years old in good health. The chain carries TRBV5-1 and TRBJ2-2; TRBD1 matches at 9 bases. The CDR3 loop is CASELTETGGTGELFF. CDR3 nucleotides: TGCGCCAGTGAATTAACTGAGACAGGGGGCACCGGGGAGCTGTTTTTT. The variable domain in full, with the rest retrieved from reference TRBV5-1 and TRBJ2-2, is KAGVTQTPRYLIKTRGQQVTLSCSPISGHRSVSWYQQTPGQGLQFLFEYFSETQRNKGNFPGRFSGRQFSNSRSEMNVSTLELGDSALYLCASELTETGGTGELFFGEGSRLTVL.